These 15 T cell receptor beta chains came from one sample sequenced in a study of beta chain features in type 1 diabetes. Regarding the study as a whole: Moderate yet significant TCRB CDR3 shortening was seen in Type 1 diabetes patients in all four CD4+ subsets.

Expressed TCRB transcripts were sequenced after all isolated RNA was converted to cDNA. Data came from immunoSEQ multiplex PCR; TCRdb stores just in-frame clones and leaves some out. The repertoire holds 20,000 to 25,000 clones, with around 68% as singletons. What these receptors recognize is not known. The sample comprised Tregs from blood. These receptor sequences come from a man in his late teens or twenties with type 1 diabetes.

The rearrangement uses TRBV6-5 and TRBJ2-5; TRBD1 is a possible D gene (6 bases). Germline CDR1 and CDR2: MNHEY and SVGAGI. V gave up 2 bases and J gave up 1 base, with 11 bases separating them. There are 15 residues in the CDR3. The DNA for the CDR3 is TGTGCCAGCAGTTACCGGACAGTTTTCCAAGAGACCCAGTACTTC. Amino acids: CASSYRTVFQETQYF.

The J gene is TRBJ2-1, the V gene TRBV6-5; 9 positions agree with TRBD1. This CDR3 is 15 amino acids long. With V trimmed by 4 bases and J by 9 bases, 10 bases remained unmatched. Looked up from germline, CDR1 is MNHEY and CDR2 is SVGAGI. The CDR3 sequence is CASSSPGTGKREQFF. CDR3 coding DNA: TGTGCCAGCAGTTCCCCCGGGACAGGGAAACGTGAGCAGTTCTTC.

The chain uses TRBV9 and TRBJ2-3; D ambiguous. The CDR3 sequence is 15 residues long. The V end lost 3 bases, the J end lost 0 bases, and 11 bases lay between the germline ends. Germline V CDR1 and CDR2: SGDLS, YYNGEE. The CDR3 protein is CASSALTTSTDTQYF. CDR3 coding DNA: TGTGCCAGCAGCGCCCTGACAACTAGCACAGATACGCAGTATTTT.

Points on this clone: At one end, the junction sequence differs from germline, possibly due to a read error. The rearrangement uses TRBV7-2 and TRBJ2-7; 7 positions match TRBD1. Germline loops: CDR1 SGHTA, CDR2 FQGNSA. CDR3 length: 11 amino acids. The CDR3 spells CASSYGQECLF. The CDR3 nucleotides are TGTGCCAGCAGCTACGGACAGGAATGCCTCTTC.

CDR3 region: CASSYSTRATYEQYF. The CDR3 DNA sequence: TGTGCCAGCAGTTACTCGACCAGGGCCACCTACGAGCAGTACTTC. V usage is TRBV6-6 and J usage is TRBJ2-7; maybe TRBD1 (5 bases). This CDR3 comprises 15 residues. Germline V gene sequence: CDR1 MNHNY, CDR2 SVGAGI (reference sequence). The V gene lost 0 bases and the J gene lost 2 bases, with 11 bases spanning the gap.

The CDR3 loop reads CASSLVQGRNIQYF. The CDR3 nucleotides read TGTGCCAGCAGCTTAGTACAGGGGAGAAACATTCAGTACTTC. This sequence joins TRBV7-2 and TRBJ2-4; TRBD1 matches 7 bases. This CDR3 is built from 14 residues. Germline loops: CDR1 SGHTA, CDR2 FQGNSA. V trimming: 1 base; J trimming: 6 bases; junction bases outside the gene matches: 3.

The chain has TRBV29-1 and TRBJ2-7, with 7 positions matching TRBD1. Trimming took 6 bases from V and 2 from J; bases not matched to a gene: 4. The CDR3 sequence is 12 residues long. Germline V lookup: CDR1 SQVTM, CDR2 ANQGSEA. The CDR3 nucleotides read TGCAGCGTCCGGGACAGCACCTACGAGCAGTACTTC. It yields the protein CSVRDSTYEQYF.

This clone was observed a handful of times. The CDR3 region has the DNA TGCGCCAGCAGTGAGAGTGGCAGAAATGAAAAACTGTTTTTT. This codes for CASSESGRNEKLFF. V gene TRBV10-1 combines with J gene TRBJ1-4; D gene unclear. Trimming left V 2 bases short and J 5 bases short, with 9 bases between. This CDR3 spans 14 amino acids. Germline V gives CDR1 WNHNN, CDR2 SYGVQD (reference sequence).

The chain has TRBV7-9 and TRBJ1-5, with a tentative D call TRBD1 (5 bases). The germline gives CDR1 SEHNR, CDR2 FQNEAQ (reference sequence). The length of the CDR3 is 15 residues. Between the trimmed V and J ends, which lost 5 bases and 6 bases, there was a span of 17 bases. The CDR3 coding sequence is TGTGCCAGCAGCGCTACGGGGCAGGGAGGTCAGCCCCAGCATTTT. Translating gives CASSATGQGGQPQHF.

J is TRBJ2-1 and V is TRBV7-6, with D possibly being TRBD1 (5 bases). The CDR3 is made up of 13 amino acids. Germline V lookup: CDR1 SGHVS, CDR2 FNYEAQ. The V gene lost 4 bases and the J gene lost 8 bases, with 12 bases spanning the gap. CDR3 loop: CASSSRGWDEQFF. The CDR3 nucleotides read TGTGCCAGCAGCTCAAGGGGCTGGGATGAGCAGTTCTTC.

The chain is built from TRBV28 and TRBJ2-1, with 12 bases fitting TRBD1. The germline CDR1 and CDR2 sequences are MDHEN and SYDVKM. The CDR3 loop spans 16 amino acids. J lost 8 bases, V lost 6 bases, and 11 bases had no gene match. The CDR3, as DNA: TGTGCCAGCAGAGTCCTCCGGGACAGGGGGCTCGATGAGCAGTTCTTC. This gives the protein CASRVLRDRGLDEQFF.

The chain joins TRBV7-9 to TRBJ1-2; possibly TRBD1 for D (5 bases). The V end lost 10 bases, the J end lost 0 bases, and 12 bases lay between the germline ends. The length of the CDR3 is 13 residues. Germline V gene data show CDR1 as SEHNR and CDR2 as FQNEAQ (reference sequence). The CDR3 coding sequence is TGTGCCATCACTACGGGGGCTAACTATGGCTACACCTTC. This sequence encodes CAITTGANYGYTF. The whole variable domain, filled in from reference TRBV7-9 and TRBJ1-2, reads DTGVSQNPRHKITKRGQNVTFRCDPISEHNRLYWYRQTLGQGPEFLTYFQNEAQLEKSRLLSDRFSAERPKGSFSTLEIQRTEQGDSAMYLCAITTGANYGYTFGSGTRLTVV.

CDR3 region: CASSKEISGRYNEQFF. The CDR3 DNA follows: TGTGCCAGCAGCAAAGAGATTAGCGGGCGATACAATGAGCAGTTCTTC. This chain links TRBV21-1 with TRBJ2-1; the D segment call TRBD2 is taken from the table without a DNA check. TRBV21-1 is termed a pseudogene. This CDR3 comprises 16 residues.

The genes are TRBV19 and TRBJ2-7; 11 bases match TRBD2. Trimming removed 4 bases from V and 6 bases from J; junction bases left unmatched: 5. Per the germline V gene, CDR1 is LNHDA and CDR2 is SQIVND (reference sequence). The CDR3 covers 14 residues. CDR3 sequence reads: CASSTSGRLSEQYF. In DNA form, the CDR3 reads TGTGCCAGTAGTACTAGCGGGAGGTTATCCGAGCAGTACTTC. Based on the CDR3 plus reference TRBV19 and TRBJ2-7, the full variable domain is DGGITQSPKYLFRKEGQNVTLSCEQNLNHDAMYWYRQDPGQGLRLIYYSQIVNDFQKGDIAEGYSVSREKKESFPLTVTSAQKNPTAFYLCASSTSGRLSEQYFGPGTRLTVT.

The CDR3 loop reads CASSPQEGRESPLHF. The CDR3 region has the DNA TGTGCCAGCTCACCACAGGAGGGCCGTGAATCACCCCTCCACTTT. The genes are TRBV18 and TRBJ1-6; D is ambiguous. The germline V and J ends were trimmed by 1 base and 10 bases, with 14 bases remaining between them. Germline V gene data show CDR1 as KGHSH and CDR2 as LQKENI. CDR3 size: 15 residues.